This is a list of T cell receptor beta chains from one sample in a study of T-cell reconstitution after alpha-beta-depleted transplantation in children. MiXCR, applied by TCRdb to the PCR reads, yields one record per CDR3 protein. The data show about 500,000 distinct CDR3 sequences, roughly 11% seen once. The input for sequencing was PBMCs, mostly from graft donor cells, taken 180 days after TCRalphabeta/CD19-depleted stem cell transplant. The receptors derive from a female patient aged 2 to 10 who had a stem cell transplant for aplastic anemia, so the T cells may come from the graft donor. Both conserved end residues are part of each CDR3. A D gene is named only where the DNA matches it firmly. Only some rows state a clone size, as once, few, many or a class for expanded clones.

CDR3 protein: CASSFRGAGNQPQHF
CDR3 DNA: TGTGCCAGCAGTTTTAGGGGCGCCGGCAATCAGCCCCAGCATTTT
J gene: TRBJ1-5
V gene: TRBV28
D gene: .
clone size: few

CDR3 protein: CASSVDPSSYNEQFF
CDR3 DNA: TGTGCCAGCAGCGTCGACCCTTCGTCCTACAATGAGCAGTTCTTC
J gene: TRBJ2-1
V gene: TRBV9
D gene: .
clone size: .

CDR3 protein: CSASKRAGLAGGTPYEQYF
CDR3 DNA: TGCAGTGCTAGTAAGCGAGCGGGACTAGCGGGAGGAACTCCGTACGAGCAGTACTTC
J gene: TRBJ2-7
V gene: TRBV20-1
D gene: TRBD2
clone size: .

CDR3 protein: CASSRQADQPQHF
CDR3 DNA: TGTGCCAGCAGCCGACAGGCCGATCAGCCCCAGCATTTT
J gene: TRBJ1-5
V gene: TRBV7-2
D gene: .
clone size: .

CDR3 protein: CASSRLEERNIQYF
CDR3 DNA: TGTGCCAGCTCACGCCTCGAGGAGAGGAACATTCAGTACTTC
J gene: TRBJ2-4
V gene: TRBV18
D gene: .
clone size: few

CDR3 protein: CASSSGTREGNEQFF
CDR3 DNA: TGTGCCAGCAGTTCCGGGACTAGAGAAGGCAATGAGCAGTTCTTC
J gene: TRBJ2-1
V gene: TRBV12-3/TRBV12-4
D gene: TRBD2
clone size: many

CDR3 protein: CASSFPSQTASPLHF
CDR3 DNA: TGTGCCAGCAGTTTTCCTAGCCAAACCGCTTCACCCCTCCACTTT
J gene: TRBJ1-6
V gene: TRBV28
D gene: .
clone size: .

CDR3 protein: CATLRRGSLRNEQYF
CDR3 DNA: TGTGCCACCCTGCGGCGGGGGTCCCTTAGGAACGAGCAGTACTTC
J gene: TRBJ2-7
V gene: TRBV13
D gene: TRBD2
clone size: few

CDR3 protein: CASSLALMGIRDIVIEANVLTF
CDR3 DNA: TGTGCCAGCAGCTTAGCGTTGATGGGTATCCGAGACATCGTTATAGAGGCCAACGTCCTGACTTTC
J gene: TRBJ2-6
V gene: TRBV11-1
D gene: .
clone size: few

CDR3 protein: CASSRFRRMINEKLFF
CDR3 DNA: TGTGCCAGCAGCCGGTTTAGACGCATGATTAATGAAAAACTGTTTTTT
J gene: TRBJ1-4
V gene: TRBV28
D gene: .
clone size: .

CDR3 protein: CASSPQGESTEAFF
CDR3 DNA: TGTGCCAGCAGCCCTCAGGGAGAAAGCACTGAAGCTTTCTTT
J gene: TRBJ1-1
V gene: TRBV7-9
D gene: .
clone size: .

CDR3 protein: CSTPPGLAGADTQYF
CDR3 DNA: TGCAGCACCCCTCCCGGACTAGCGGGAGCTGATACGCAGTATTTT
J gene: TRBJ2-3
V gene: TRBV29-1
D gene: TRBD2
clone size: many

CDR3 protein: CASSEDKREGLRYEQYF
CDR3 DNA: TGTGCCAGCAGTGAAGATAAGCGGGAGGGCCTGCGGTACGAGCAGTACTTC
J gene: TRBJ2-7
V gene: TRBV25-1
D gene: TRBD2
clone size: few

CDR3 protein: CASSPGTGLRREQYF
CDR3 DNA: TGCGCCAGCAGCCCCGGGACAGGGCTCCGTCGTGAGCAGTACTTC
J gene: TRBJ2-7
V gene: TRBV4-3
D gene: TRBD1
clone size: few

CDR3 protein: CASSLTASNDEQFF
CDR3 DNA: TGTGCCAGCAGCTTAACAGCCTCTAACGATGAGCAGTTCTTC
J gene: TRBJ2-1
V gene: TRBV11-2
D gene: .
clone size: few

CDR3 protein: CSAGVSGRRHIQYF
CDR3 DNA: TGCAGTGCTGGGGTTAGCGGGAGGCGGCACATTCAGTACTTC
J gene: TRBJ2-4
V gene: TRBV20-1
D gene: TRBD2
clone size: few

CDR3 protein: CASSLRFAGANTGELFF
CDR3 DNA: TGTGCCAGCAGCTTACGATTTGCGGGAGCGAACACCGGGGAGCTGTTTTTT
J gene: TRBJ2-2
V gene: TRBV7-8
D gene: TRBD2
clone size: .

CDR3 protein: CASSQAMAGGGNEQFF
CDR3 DNA: TGTGCCAGCAGCCAAGCGATGGCGGGAGGAGGGAATGAGCAGTTCTTC
J gene: TRBJ2-1
V gene: TRBV3-1
D gene: TRBD2
clone size: few

CDR3 protein: CASSLWPGGQEGDTQYF
CDR3 DNA: TGCGCCAGCAGCTTGTGGCCGGGGGGACAGGAGGGGGATACGCAGTATTTT
J gene: TRBJ2-3
V gene: TRBV5-1
D gene: .
clone size: .

CDR3 protein: CASSLVCAGANVLTF
CDR3 DNA: TGTGCCAGCAGCTTAGTCTGTGCCGGGGCCAACGTCCTGACTTTC
J gene: TRBJ2-6
V gene: TRBV7-2
D gene: .
clone size: .

CDR3 protein: CASISDRGRRETQYF
CDR3 DNA: TGTGCCAGCATCTCGGACAGGGGGCGGAGAGAGACCCAGTACTTC
J gene: TRBJ2-5
V gene: TRBV6-2/TRBV6-3
D gene: TRBD1
clone size: few

CDR3 protein: CASSYHAGSRAPLHF
CDR3 DNA: TGTGCCAGCAGTTATCACGCGGGCTCGAGGGCACCCCTCCACTTT
J gene: TRBJ1-6
V gene: TRBV6-5
D gene: .
clone size: few

CDR3 protein: CASSLNRGDTQYF
CDR3 DNA: TGTGCCAGCAGTCTCAACAGGGGAGATACGCAGTATTTT
J gene: TRBJ2-3
V gene: TRBV12-3/TRBV12-4
D gene: TRBD1
clone size: .

CDR3 protein: CSVEDRASYEQYF
CDR3 DNA: TGCAGCGTTGAGGACAGGGCCTCCTACGAGCAGTACTTC
J gene: TRBJ2-7
V gene: TRBV29-1
D gene: TRBD1
clone size: .

CDR3 protein: CASARGRTGELFF
CDR3 DNA: TGTGCCAGCGCGAGGGGGCGAACCGGGGAGCTGTTTTTT
J gene: TRBJ2-2
V gene: TRBV12-3/TRBV12-4
D gene: TRBD1
clone size: few

CDR3 protein: CASSRGSSGRKEQYF
CDR3 DNA: TGCGCCAGCAGCCGGGGGTCTAGCGGGAGGAAGGAGCAGTACTTC
J gene: TRBJ2-7
V gene: TRBV5-1
D gene: TRBD2
clone size: .

CDR3 protein: CATRREGEETQYF
CDR3 DNA: TGTGCCACCAGAAGGGAGGGGGAAGAGACCCAGTACTTC
J gene: TRBJ2-5
V gene: TRBV15
D gene: .
clone size: few

CDR3 protein: CASSQDQSGIRPLHF
CDR3 DNA: TGTGCCAGCAGCCAAGATCAAAGTGGGATCCGGCCCCTCCACTTT
J gene: TRBJ1-6
V gene: TRBV4-2
D gene: .
clone size: few

CDR3 protein: CAWEARSYNEQFF
CDR3 DNA: TGTGCCTGGGAGGCCCGCTCCTACAATGAGCAGTTCTTC
J gene: TRBJ2-1
V gene: TRBV30
D gene: .
clone size: .

CDR3 protein: CASSPSHSGREETQYF
CDR3 DNA: TGTGCCAGCAGCCCCTCTCATAGCGGGAGAGAAGAGACCCAGTACTTC
J gene: TRBJ2-5
V gene: TRBV12-3/TRBV12-4
D gene: TRBD2
clone size: few

CDR3 protein: CSVEQGAGGNTIYF
CDR3 DNA: TGCAGCGTTGAACAGGGGGCGGGTGGAAACACCATATATTTT
J gene: TRBJ1-3
V gene: TRBV29-1
D gene: TRBD1
clone size: few

CDR3 protein: CSASPGLRRSYEQYF
CDR3 DNA: TGCAGTGCTAGTCCGGGACTCCGCCGCTCCTACGAGCAGTACTTC
J gene: TRBJ2-7
V gene: TRBV20-1
D gene: .
clone size: many

CDR3 protein: CASSLAGSYTEAFF
CDR3 DNA: TGCGCCAGCAGCTTGGCGGGATCCTACACTGAAGCTTTCTTT
J gene: TRBJ1-1
V gene: TRBV5-1
D gene: .
clone size: .

CDR3 protein: CSARDWRGTEAFF
CDR3 DNA: TGCAGTGCTAGAGATTGGAGGGGCACTGAAGCTTTCTTT
J gene: TRBJ1-1
V gene: TRBV20-1
D gene: .
clone size: few

CDR3 protein: CSVGLAGGSTDTQYF
CDR3 DNA: TGCAGCGTTGGACTAGCGGGAGGGTCCACAGATACGCAGTATTTT
J gene: TRBJ2-3
V gene: TRBV29-1
D gene: TRBD2
clone size: .

CDR3 protein: CASTLIHRGHYEQYF
CDR3 DNA: TGTGCCAGCACCCTCATCCACAGGGGGCATTACGAGCAGTACTTC
J gene: TRBJ2-7
V gene: TRBV6-1
D gene: TRBD1
clone size: few